What follows are 14 T cell receptor beta chains derived from one specimen sequenced in a study of T cell changes during pregnancy in multiple sclerosis. The protocol was immunoSEQ multiplex PCR, while the TCRdb copy is restricted to in-frame clones and leaves out a portion. Here the sample spans tens of thousands of clones, approximately 91% being singletons. This sample comprised peripheral blood, obtained in the second trimester of pregnancy. All receptors derive from a female donor with multiple sclerosis, enrolled in a pregnancy study.

The chain is built from TRBV4-1 and TRBJ2-1, with 9 bases lining up with TRBD2. The V and J ends lost 4 bases and 3 bases, in that order; junction bases with no gene match: 10. The CDR3 is 17 residues long. Germline V CDR1 and CDR2: MGHRA, YSYEKL. CDR3 loop: CASSPRASAGGYNEQFF. CDR3 bases: TGCGCCAGCAGCCCCAGGGCCTCAGCGGGGGGCTACAATGAGCAGTTCTTC.

The V call is TRBV7-2, the J call TRBJ1-5; 7 nucleotides line up with TRBD1. This CDR3 spans 14 amino acids. After removal of 1 base from V and 7 bases from J, the junction contained 4 bases not matched to a gene. The germline gives CDR1 SGHTA, CDR2 FQGNSA. The CDR3 spells CASSLGNRGQPQHF. CDR3 in DNA: TGTGCCAGCAGCTTAGGGAACAGGGGCCAGCCCCAGCATTTT. Variable domain in full (rest from reference TRBV7-2 and TRBJ1-5): GAGVSQSPSNKVTEKGKDVELRCDPISGHTALYWYRQSLGQGLEFLIYFQGNSAPDKSGLPSDRFSAERTGGSVSTLTIQRTQQEDSAVYLCASSLGNRGQPQHFGDGTRLSIL.

The chain employs TRBV5-6 and TRBJ1-6; D is perhaps TRBD1 (5 bases). The CDR3 runs 17 residues. Germline V gene sequence: CDR1 SGHDT, CDR2 YYEEEE. The V end was cut by 4 bases, the J end by 2 bases, with 16 bases between. As DNA, the CDR3 is TGTGCCAGCAGCCCCACGGGGGAAGGGACCTATAATTCACCCCTCCACTTT. It translates to CASSPTGEGTYNSPLHF. Variable domain in full (rest from reference TRBV5-6 and TRBJ1-6): DAGVTQSPTHLIKTRGQQVTLRCSPKSGHDTVSWYQQALGQGPQFIFQYYEEEERQRGNFPDRFSGHQFPNYSSELNVNALLLGDSALYLCASSPTGEGTYNSPLHFGNGTRLTVT.

V usage is TRBV19 and J usage is TRBJ2-1; maybe TRBD1 (8 bases). The CDR3 is 15 residues long. In germline, CDR1 is LNHDA, CDR2 SQIVND (reference sequence). The V gene lost 3 bases and the J gene lost 7 bases, with 16 bases spanning the gap. DNA of the CDR3: TGTGCCAGTAGTATGGACAGGGAGGGGAGGAATGAGCAGTTCTTC. This encodes CASSMDREGRNEQFF.

The chain carries TRBV5-4 and TRBJ2-3; 8 nucleotides align to TRBD1. The J segment lost 1 base and the V segment lost 3 bases, leaving 1 base of the junction unmatched. In germline, CDR1 is SGHNT, CDR2 YYREEE (reference sequence). This CDR3 has 14 residues. The CDR3 coding sequence is TGTGCCAGCAGCTCCAGGGGGCGCACAGATACGCAGTATTTT. Protein: CASSSRGRTDTQYF.

This clone was recorded only once. J is TRBJ2-1 and V is TRBV5-1, with a possible D match to TRBD2 (7 bases). From germline, CDR1 is SGHRS and CDR2 YFSETQ. The germline V and J ends were trimmed by 0 bases and 4 bases, with 17 bases remaining between them. The CDR3 is 17 amino acids. CDR3 DNA: TGCGCCAGCAGCTTGGCCTGGGCGGGGGCCGGGTACAATGAGCAGTTCTTC. Translation: CASSLAWAGAGYNEQFF. Complete variable domain (other parts from reference TRBV5-1 and TRBJ2-1): KAGVTQTPRYLIKTRGQQVTLSCSPISGHRSVSWYQQTPGQGLQFLFEYFSETQRNKGNFPGRFSGRQFSNSRSEMNVSTLELGDSALYLCASSLAWAGAGYNEQFFGPGTRLTVL.

The V call is TRBV19, the J call TRBJ2-7, with 7 bases aligning to TRBD2. J was trimmed by 4 bases and V by 8 bases; bases with no gene match: 8. This CDR3 region has 13 residues. Germline V gene lookup returns CDR1 LNHDA and CDR2 SQIVND (reference sequence). CDR3 amino acids: CASGGESAYEQYF. CDR3 coding DNA: TGTGCCAGTGGGGGGGAGAGTGCTTACGAGCAGTACTTC.

The chain recombines TRBV5-1 with TRBJ2-7, with D perhaps TRBD2 (7 bases). The CDR3 runs 15 residues. V was clipped by 0 bases and J by 2 bases, with 12 bases between them. The germline CDR1 and CDR2 sequences are SGHRS and YFSETQ. The CDR3 DNA reads TGCGCCAGCAGCTTGGGGGCGGGGGCCCCCTACGAGCAGTACTTC. Amino acids: CASSLGAGAPYEQYF.

Concerning this clone itself: Other DNA sequences from this sample encode an identical CDR3 as well. The chain couples TRBV5-1 to TRBJ1-4; no reliable D call. V lost 0 bases and J lost 4, with 4 bases in between. CDR3 length: 13 amino acids. Germline CDR1 is SGHRS and CDR2 is YFSETQ. The CDR3 DNA sequence: TGCGCCAGCAGCTTGGCCATTAATGAAAAACTGTTTTTT. It specifies CASSLAINEKLFF.

This chain uses TRBV25-1 with TRBJ2-5; D remains ambiguous. Deletions cut 5 bases from V and 1 base from J, with 8 bases between. CDR3 size: 13 residues. From germline, CDR1 is MGHDK and CDR2 SYGVNS. As DNA, the CDR3 is TGTGCCAGCAGTATGGCCCCCCAAGAGACCCAGTACTTC. Translated, it gives CASSMAPQETQYF.

The chain carries TRBV6-4 and TRBJ2-1; 14 bases match TRBD2. CDR1 is MRHNA and CDR2 is SNTAGT in the germline V gene. This CDR3 is 15 amino acids long. V dropped 6 bases and J dropped 7; count of bases not matched to a gene: 5. The CDR3 bases are TGTGCCAGCAGCCAAGGACTAGCGGGGGGTAATGAGCAGTTCTTC. Translation gives CASSQGLAGGNEQFF.

The J gene is TRBJ1-1, the V gene TRBV7-8; D is undetermined. CDR1 is SGHVS and CDR2 is FQNEAQ in the germline V gene. This CDR3 has 12 residues. The V end was cut by 2 bases, the J end by 5 bases, with 6 bases between. DNA for the CDR3: TGTGCCAGCAGCTTATTGGAGACTGAAGCTTTCTTT. Encoded protein: CASSLLETEAFF. Drawing the rest from reference TRBV7-8 and TRBJ1-1, the complete variable domain is GAGVSQSPRYKVAKRGQDVALRCDPISGHVSLFWYQQALGQGPEFLTYFQNEAQLDKSGLPSDRFFAERPEGSVSTLKIQRTQQEDSAVYLCASSLLETEAFFGQGTRLTVV.

This clone has only a few counts. The V gene is TRBV29-1, the J gene TRBJ1-2; 10 positions agree with TRBD1. The V gene end was trimmed by 5 bases and the J gene end by 8 bases; junction bases not matched to a gene: 8. The CDR3 extends over 13 amino acids. Per germline, CDR1 SQVTM and CDR2 ANQGSEA. The CDR3 loop is CSVWGQGINGYTF. Written as DNA, the CDR3 is TGCAGCGTTTGGGGACAGGGGATTAACGGCTACACCTTC.

The chain has TRBV6-1 and TRBJ1-1; D is undetermined. Germline CDR1 and CDR2: MNHNS and SASEGT. Trimming removed 4 bases at V and 0 bases at J, with 6 bases between. The CDR3 spans 13 residues. CDR3 in amino acids: CASSGTVNTEAFF. The CDR3 region has the DNA TGTGCCAGCAGTGGCACAGTGAACACTGAAGCTTTCTTT.